The source of this T cell receptor (beta chain) is a study of blood T cell repertoires in COVID-19. The wider study: Acute and convalescent COVID-19 samples came from the United States, Italy and Spain. PBMCs, B-cell-depleted T cells, or T cells were the source of the cDNA or gDNA that made up the material.

In germline, CDR1 is MDHEN, CDR2 SYDVKM. V was cut by 4 bases and J by 8 bases, with 8 bases left in between. CDR3 length: 12 amino acids. In the original workflow: The assay estimated nucleated cells by amplifying reference gene primers. The assay was immunoSEQ multiplex PCR, and TCRdb's table has in-frame clones only and misses some. V and J calls and clone size are copied from that table; D and trimming were computed from the DNA. The table includes around 140,000 clones, 75% to 90% detected once. The chain recombines TRBV28 with TRBJ2-2, with no clear D. Material: peripheral blood. The sequence was collected from a man in his fifties or sixties with active or convalescent COVID-19. This CDR3 reads CASSSLLGELFF. CDR3 DNA sequence: TGTGCCAGCAGTTCCCTCTTGGGGGAGCTGTTTTTT. Looking up the rest from reference TRBV28 and TRBJ2-2 gives the full variable domain: DVKVTQSSRYLVKRTGEKVFLECVQDMDHENMFWYRQDPGLGLRLIYFSYDVKMKEKGDIPEGYSVSREKKERFSLILESASTNQTSMYLCASSSLLGELFFGEGSRLTVL.